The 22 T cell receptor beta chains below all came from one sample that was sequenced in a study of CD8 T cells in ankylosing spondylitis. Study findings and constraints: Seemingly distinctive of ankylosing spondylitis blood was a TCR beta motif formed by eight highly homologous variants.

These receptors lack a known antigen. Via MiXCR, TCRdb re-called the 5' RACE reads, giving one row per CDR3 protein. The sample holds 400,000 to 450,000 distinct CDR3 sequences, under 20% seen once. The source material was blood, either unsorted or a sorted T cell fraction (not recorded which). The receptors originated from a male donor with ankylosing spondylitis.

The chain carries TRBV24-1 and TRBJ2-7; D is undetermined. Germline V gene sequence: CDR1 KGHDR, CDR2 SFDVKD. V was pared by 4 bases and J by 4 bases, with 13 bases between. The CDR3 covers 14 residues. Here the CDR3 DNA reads TGTGCCACCAGTGAGCGTTACGGGTCTTACGAGCAGTACTTC. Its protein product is CATSERYGSYEQYF.

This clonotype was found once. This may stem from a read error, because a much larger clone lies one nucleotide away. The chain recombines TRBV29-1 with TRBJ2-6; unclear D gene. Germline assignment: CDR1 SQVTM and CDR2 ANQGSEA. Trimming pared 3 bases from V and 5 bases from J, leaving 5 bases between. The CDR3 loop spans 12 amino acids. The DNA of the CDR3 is TGCAGCGTTGATTCTCGGGCCAACGTCCTGACTTTC. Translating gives CSVDSRANVLTF. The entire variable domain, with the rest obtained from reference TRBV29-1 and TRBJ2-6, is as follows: SAVISQKPSRDICQRGTSLTIQCQVDSQVTMMFWYRQQPGQSLTLIATANQGSEATYESGFVIDKFPISRPNLTFSTLTVSNMSPEDSSIYLCSVDSRANVLTFGAGSRLTVL.

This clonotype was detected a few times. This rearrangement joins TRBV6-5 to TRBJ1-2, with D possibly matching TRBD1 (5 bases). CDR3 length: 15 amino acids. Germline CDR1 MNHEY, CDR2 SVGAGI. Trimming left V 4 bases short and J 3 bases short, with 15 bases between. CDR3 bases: TGTGCCAGCAGTTCCCAGGGATTGGGAGACTATGGCTACACCTTC. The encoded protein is CASSSQGLGDYGYTF.

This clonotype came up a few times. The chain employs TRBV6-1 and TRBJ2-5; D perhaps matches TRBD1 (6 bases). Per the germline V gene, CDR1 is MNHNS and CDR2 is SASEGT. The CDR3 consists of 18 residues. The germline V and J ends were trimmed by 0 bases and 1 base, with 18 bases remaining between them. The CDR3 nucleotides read TGTGCCAGCAGTGAAGCGCTTCTGGGGAAGGGGGTCCAAGAGACCCAGTACTTC. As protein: CASSEALLGKGVQETQYF.

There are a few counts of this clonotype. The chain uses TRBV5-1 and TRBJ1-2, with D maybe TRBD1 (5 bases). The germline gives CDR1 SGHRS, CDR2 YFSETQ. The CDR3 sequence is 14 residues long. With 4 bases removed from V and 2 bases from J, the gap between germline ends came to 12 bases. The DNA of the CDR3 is TGCGCCAGCAGCCTGCCAAGGGGCAACTATGGCTACACCTTC. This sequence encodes CASSLPRGNYGYTF.

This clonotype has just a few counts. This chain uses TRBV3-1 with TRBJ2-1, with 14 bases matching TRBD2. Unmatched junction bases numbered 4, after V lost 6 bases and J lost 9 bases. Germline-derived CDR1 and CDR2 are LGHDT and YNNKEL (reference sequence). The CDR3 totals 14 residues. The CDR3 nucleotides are TGTGCCAGCAGTGGGACTAGCGGGAGCGGTGAGCAGTTCTTC. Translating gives CASSGTSGSGEQFF.

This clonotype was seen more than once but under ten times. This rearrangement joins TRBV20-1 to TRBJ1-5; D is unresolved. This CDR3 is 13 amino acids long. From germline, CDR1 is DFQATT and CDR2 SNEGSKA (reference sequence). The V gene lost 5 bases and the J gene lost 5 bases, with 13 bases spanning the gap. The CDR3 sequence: CSAPGPNHQPQHF. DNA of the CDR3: TGCAGTGCTCCCGGCCCTAACCATCAGCCCCAGCATTTT.

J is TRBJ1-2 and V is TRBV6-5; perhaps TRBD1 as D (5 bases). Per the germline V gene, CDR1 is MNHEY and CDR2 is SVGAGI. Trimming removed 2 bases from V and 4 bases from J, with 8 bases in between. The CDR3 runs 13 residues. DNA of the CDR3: TGTGCCAGCAGTTACCGTGACAGCTATGGCTACACCTTC. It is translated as CASSYRDSYGYTF.

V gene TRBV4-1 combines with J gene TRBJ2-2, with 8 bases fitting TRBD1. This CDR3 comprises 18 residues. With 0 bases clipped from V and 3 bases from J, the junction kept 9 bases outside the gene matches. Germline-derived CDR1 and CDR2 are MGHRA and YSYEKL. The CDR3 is CASSQDQTGVRDTGELFF. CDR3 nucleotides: TGCGCCAGCAGCCAAGATCAGACAGGGGTTCGTGACACCGGGGAGCTGTTTTTT.

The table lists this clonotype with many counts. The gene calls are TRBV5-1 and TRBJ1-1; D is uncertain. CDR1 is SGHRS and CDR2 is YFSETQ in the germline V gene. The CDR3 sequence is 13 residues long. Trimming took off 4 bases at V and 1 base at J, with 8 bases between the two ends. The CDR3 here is CASSVDGNTEAFF. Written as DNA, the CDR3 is TGCGCCAGCAGCGTTGACGGGAACACTGAAGCTTTCTTT.

CDR3 in DNA: TGTGCCAGCAGCTTTGGCGGGAGGGAGCCCCAGCATTTT. Encoded protein: CASSFGGREPQHF. The chain uses TRBV7-2 and TRBJ1-5; D not resolved. Germline CDR1 SGHTA, CDR2 FQGNSA. Trimming stripped 3 bases from V and 8 bases from J, with 11 bases between. CDR3 length: 13 amino acids.

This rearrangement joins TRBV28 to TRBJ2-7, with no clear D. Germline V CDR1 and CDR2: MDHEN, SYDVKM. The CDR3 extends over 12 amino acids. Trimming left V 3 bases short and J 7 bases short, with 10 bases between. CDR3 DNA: TGTGCCAGCAGTTTCCTGAGGTGGGAGCAGTACTTC. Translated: CASSFLRWEQYF.

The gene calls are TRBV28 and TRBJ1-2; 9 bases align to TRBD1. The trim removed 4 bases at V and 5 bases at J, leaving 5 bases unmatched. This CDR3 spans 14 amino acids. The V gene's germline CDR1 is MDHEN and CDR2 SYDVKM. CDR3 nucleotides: TGTGCCAGCAGTTCGGGACAGGGAATTTATGGCTACACCTTC. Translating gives CASSSGQGIYGYTF.

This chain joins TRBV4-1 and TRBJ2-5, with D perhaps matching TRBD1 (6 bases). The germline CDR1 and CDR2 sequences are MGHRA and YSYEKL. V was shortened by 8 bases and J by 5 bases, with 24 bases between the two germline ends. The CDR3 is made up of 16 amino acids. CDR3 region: CASSRQGTQGAETQYF. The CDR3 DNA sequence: TGCGCCAGCTCCCGGCAGGGGACACAGGGTGCCGAGACCCAGTACTTC.

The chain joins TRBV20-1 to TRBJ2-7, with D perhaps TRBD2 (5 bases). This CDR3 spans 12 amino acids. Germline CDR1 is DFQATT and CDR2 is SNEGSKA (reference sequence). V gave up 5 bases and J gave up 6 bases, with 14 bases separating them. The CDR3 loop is CSAPDSTPEQYF. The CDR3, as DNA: TGCAGTGCTCCGGACTCAACCCCCGAGCAGTACTTC.

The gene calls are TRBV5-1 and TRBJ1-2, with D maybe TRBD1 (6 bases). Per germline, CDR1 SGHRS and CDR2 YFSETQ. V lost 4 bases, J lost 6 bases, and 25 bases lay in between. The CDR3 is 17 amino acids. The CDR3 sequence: CASSPWGGQNVMDGYTF. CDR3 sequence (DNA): TGCGCCAGCAGCCCGTGGGGTGGACAGAACGTTATGGATGGCTACACCTTC. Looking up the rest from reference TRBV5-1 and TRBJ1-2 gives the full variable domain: KAGVTQTPRYLIKTRGQQVTLSCSPISGHRSVSWYQQTPGQGLQFLFEYFSETQRNKGNFPGRFSGRQFSNSRSEMNVSTLELGDSALYLCASSPWGGQNVMDGYTFGSGTRLTVV.

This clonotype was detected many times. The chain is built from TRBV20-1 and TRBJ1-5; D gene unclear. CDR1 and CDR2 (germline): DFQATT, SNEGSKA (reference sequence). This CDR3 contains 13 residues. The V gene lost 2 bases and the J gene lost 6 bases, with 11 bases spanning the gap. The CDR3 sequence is CSARPPDSQPQHF. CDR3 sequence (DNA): TGCAGTGCTAGACCTCCCGATTCTCAGCCCCAGCATTTT.

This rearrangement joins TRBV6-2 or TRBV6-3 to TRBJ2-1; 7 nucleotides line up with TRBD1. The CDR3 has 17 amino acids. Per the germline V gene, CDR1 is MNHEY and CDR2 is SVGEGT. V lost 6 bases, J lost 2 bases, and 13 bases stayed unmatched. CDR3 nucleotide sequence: TGTGCCAGCAGCCCTGACCTGACAGGGCGCCCCTACAATGAGCAGTTCTTC. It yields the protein CASSPDLTGRPYNEQFF.

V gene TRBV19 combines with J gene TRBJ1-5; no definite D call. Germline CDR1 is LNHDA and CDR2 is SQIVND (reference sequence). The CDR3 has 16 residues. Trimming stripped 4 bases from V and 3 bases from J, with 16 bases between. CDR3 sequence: CASSSLRAGTNQPQHF. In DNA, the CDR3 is TGTGCCAGTAGTAGCCTAAGAGCAGGTACCAATCAGCCCCAGCATTTT.

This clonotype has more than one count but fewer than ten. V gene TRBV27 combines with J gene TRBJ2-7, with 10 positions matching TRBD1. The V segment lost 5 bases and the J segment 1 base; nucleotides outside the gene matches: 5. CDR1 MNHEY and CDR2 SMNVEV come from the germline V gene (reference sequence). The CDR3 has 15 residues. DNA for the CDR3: TGTGCCAGCAGTGGGGGACAGGGGATATCCTACGAGCAGTACTTC. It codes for CASSGGQGISYEQYF.

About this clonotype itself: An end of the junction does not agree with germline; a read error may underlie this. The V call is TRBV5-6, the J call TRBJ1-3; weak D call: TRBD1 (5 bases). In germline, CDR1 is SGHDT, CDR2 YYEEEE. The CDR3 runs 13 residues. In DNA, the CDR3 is TGTGCCAGCAGCTTGTTGGGGGGAAACACCATATTTTTT. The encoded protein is CASSLLGGNTIFF.

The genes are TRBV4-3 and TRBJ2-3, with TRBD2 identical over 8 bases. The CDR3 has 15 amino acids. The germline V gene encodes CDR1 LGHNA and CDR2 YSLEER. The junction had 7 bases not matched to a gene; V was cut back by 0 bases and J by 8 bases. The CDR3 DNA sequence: TGCGCCAGCAGCCAAGATCACGGGGGGGGCGGTACGCAGTATTTT. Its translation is CASSQDHGGGGTQYF.